These 15 T cell receptor beta chains share one sample of origin, sequenced in a study of blood T cell repertoires in COVID-19. Profiling relied on immunoSEQ multiplex PCR, and the TCRdb table lists in-frame clones only, not all of them. The sample carries fewer than 350,000 clones, 85% to 95% recorded once. The sequenced sample was PBMCs or T cells enriched from blood (not recorded which). All receptors come from a man between 40 and 49 years old who had been exposed to COVID-19.

The chain joins TRBV12-3 or TRBV12-4 to TRBJ1-3, with 8 nucleotides matching TRBD1. J was trimmed by 7 bases and V by 6 bases; bases with no gene match: 5. CDR3 length equals 13 residues. The CDR3 coding sequence is TGTGCCAGCAGCCAGACAGGGGAGAACACCATATATTTT. It encodes CASSQTGENTIYF.

The chain carries TRBV9 and TRBJ1-5; 8 bases are a match to TRBD1. CDR1 and CDR2 (germline): SGDLS, YYNGEE. After removal of 3 bases from V and 6 bases from J, the junction contained 5 bases not matched to a gene. The CDR3 consists of 14 residues. This CDR3 is CASSATGGFQPQHF. DNA of the CDR3: TGTGCCAGCAGCGCCACAGGGGGGTTTCAGCCCCAGCATTTT.

The genes are TRBV7-8 and TRBJ1-6; D unresolved. This CDR3 comprises 15 residues. The germline V gene has CDR1 SGHVS and CDR2 FQNEAQ. The V gene lost 6 bases and the J gene lost 5 bases, with 14 bases spanning the gap. The CDR3 region is CASRTHPTNNSPLHF. CDR3 coding DNA: TGTGCCAGCAGAACCCACCCGACAAATAATTCACCCCTCCACTTT. The full variable domain, completed using reference TRBV7-8 and TRBJ1-6, is GAGVSQSPRYKVAKRGQDVALRCDPISGHVSLFWYQQALGQGPEFLTYFQNEAQLDKSGLPSDRFFAERPEGSVSTLKIQRTQQEDSAVYLCASRTHPTNNSPLHFGNGTRLTVT.

The chain employs TRBV19 and TRBJ1-2, with 7 bases identical to TRBD1. V lost 2 bases to trimming and J lost 4 bases; unmatched junction nucleotides: 7. The CDR3 totals 15 residues. CDR1 is LNHDA, CDR2 SQIVND, per germline (reference sequence). The CDR3: CASSISWGQSYGYTF. For the CDR3, the DNA is TGTGCCAGTAGTATATCTTGGGGACAGTCCTATGGCTACACCTTC.

The chain is built from TRBV28 and TRBJ1-1; D uncertain. The CDR3 loop spans 15 amino acids. Trimming pared 3 bases from V and 4 bases from J, leaving 15 bases between. Germline V gene data show CDR1 as MDHEN and CDR2 as SYDVKM. The DNA for the CDR3 is TGTGCCAGCAGTTTTATTCGACGGGTTTCCACTGAAGCTTTCTTT. Encoded protein: CASSFIRRVSTEAFF. The full variable domain, its missing parts supplied by reference TRBV28 and TRBJ1-1, is DVKVTQSSRYLVKRTGEKVFLECVQDMDHENMFWYRQDPGLGLRLIYFSYDVKMKEKGDIPEGYSVSREKKERFSLILESASTNQTSMYLCASSFIRRVSTEAFFGQGTRLTVV.

The rearrangement joins TRBV2 to TRBJ1-6; D uncertain. The CDR3 totals 12 residues. V lost 6 bases, J lost 6 bases, and 6 bases lay in between. Germline CDR1 SNHLY, CDR2 FYNNEI. The chain's CDR3 is CASRSGNSPLHF. CDR3 sequence (DNA): TGTGCCAGCAGGAGTGGTAATTCACCCCTCCACTTT.

The CDR3 DNA is TGTGCCAGCAATCTTAGCGGGAGCTCCTACAATGAGCAGTTCTTC. Protein sequence: CASNLSGSSYNEQFF. The rearrangement uses TRBV28 and TRBJ2-1, with 9 nucleotides matching TRBD2. Per germline, CDR1 MDHEN and CDR2 SYDVKM. The ends lost 7 bases at V and 0 bases at J; junction bases unmatched: 4. The CDR3 contains 15 residues.

This chain links TRBV28 with TRBJ2-1, with TRBD2 identical over 8 bases. The V gene's germline CDR1 is MDHEN and CDR2 SYDVKM. The CDR3 sequence is 14 residues long. V shed 6 bases, J shed 10 bases, and the junction held 11 bases outside the gene matches. CDR3 nucleotides: TGTGCCAGCAGGGTGGCGGGGGGCCTTCGGGAGCAGTTCTTC. Amino acid sequence: CASRVAGGLREQFF. The whole variable domain, remainder taken from reference TRBV28 and TRBJ2-1, is DVKVTQSSRYLVKRTGEKVFLECVQDMDHENMFWYRQDPGLGLRLIYFSYDVKMKEKGDIPEGYSVSREKKERFSLILESASTNQTSMYLCASRVAGGLREQFFGPGTRLTVL.

The chain has TRBV18 and TRBJ2-7, with a weak D call TRBD2 (6 bases). V was trimmed by 3 bases and J by 4 bases, leaving 13 bases between them. The CDR3 has 14 amino acids. Looked up from germline, CDR1 is KGHSH and CDR2 is LQKENI. The CDR3 loop reads CASSPPGEGYEQYF. CDR3 sequence (DNA): TGTGCCAGCTCACCCCCGGGAGAGGGGTACGAGCAGTACTTC.

The sample holds one count of this clone. Germline is not matched at one junction end, which may reflect a read error. V usage is TRBV19 and J usage is TRBJ2-3, with unresolved D. CDR3 size: 15 residues. The germline V gene encodes CDR1 LNHDA and CDR2 SQIVND (reference sequence). The CDR3: CASSQQPSSKDTRYF. CDR3 sequence (DNA): TGTGCCAGTAGTCAACAGCCGTCCTCAAAAGATACGCGGTATTTT. The complete variable domain, with remaining parts taken from reference TRBV19 and TRBJ2-3, reads DGGITQSPKYLFRKEGQNVTLSCEQNLNHDAMYWYRQDPGQGLRLIYYSQIVNDFQKGDIAEGYSVSREKKESFPLTVTSAQKNPTAFYLCASSQQPSSKDTRYFGPGTRLTVL.

The chain has TRBV15 and TRBJ2-7, with 9 bases fitting TRBD1. The junction had 6 bases not matched to a gene; V was cut back by 3 bases and J by 3 bases. Per germline, CDR1 LNHNV and CDR2 YYDKDF (reference sequence). The CDR3 runs to 15 residues. The CDR3 region has the DNA TGTGCCACCAGCAGGGGACAGGGCCAATACTACGAGCAGTACTTC. It translates to CATSRGQGQYYEQYF.

The rearrangement links TRBV18 to TRBJ2-7, with TRBD2 identical over 7 bases. The CDR3 contains 14 residues. Germline loops: CDR1 KGHSH, CDR2 LQKENI. Trimming at V came to 0 bases and at J to 6 bases, leaving 5 bases not matched to a gene. This CDR3 reads CASSPPAGASEQYF. CDR3 DNA: TGTGCCAGCTCACCACCGGCGGGAGCCTCCGAGCAGTACTTC. Supplemented by reference TRBV18 and TRBJ2-7, the full variable domain reads NAGVMQNPRHLVRRRGQEARLRCSPMKGHSHVYWYRQLPEEGLKFMVYLQKENIIDESGMPKERFSAEFPKEGPSILRIQQVVRGDSAAYFCASSPPAGASEQYFGPGTRLTVT.

V gene TRBV5-1 combines with J gene TRBJ2-7; TRBD2 agrees at 11 bases. The CDR3 contains 13 residues. Germline assignment: CDR1 SGHRS and CDR2 YFSETQ. Trimming cost V 5 bases and J 5 bases; bases outside gene matches: 3. CDR3 nucleotide sequence: TGCGCCAGCAGACTAGCGGGAGAGGACGAGCAGTACTTC. Its protein is CASRLAGEDEQYF.

Only one count was recorded for this clone. This rearrangement joins TRBV10-3 to TRBJ2-3, with TRBD2 matching over 7 bases. Germline loops: CDR1 ENHRY, CDR2 SYGVKD. This CDR3 has 11 residues. The trim removed 11 bases at V and 10 bases at J, leaving 9 bases unmatched. The CDR3 DNA sequence: TGTGCCGTCGACGAGGGGAGGGCGCAGTATTTT. Its protein product is CAVDEGRAQYF.

This sequence joins TRBV7-6 and TRBJ1-1; D is undetermined. From germline, CDR1 is SGHVS and CDR2 FNYEAQ. The CDR3 has 15 residues. Trimming removed 3 bases at V and 2 bases at J, with 13 bases between. CDR3 DNA: TGTGCCAGCAGCTTGGTAACGCTTAGTAACACTGAAGCTTTCTTT. Translated: CASSLVTLSNTEAFF.